This is a list of T cell receptor beta chains from one sample in a study of blood T cell repertoires in COVID-19. Clones were sequenced by immunoSEQ multiplex PCR, and TCRdb holds only the in-frame ones, with some missing. The sample carries 100,000 to 150,000 clones, approximately 74% recorded once. The specimen was peripheral blood. The receptors here all came from a man between 60 and 70 years old with acute or convalescent COVID-19. The CDR3 runs from the conserved cysteine through the conserved F or W. D genes are given only for firm matches. A clone size is listed for some rows: how often the clone was seen (once, few, many), or a class if it is expanded.

j_call v_call clone_size d_call cdr3_nt cdr3_aa
TRBJ2-7 TRBV7-9 few NA TGTGCCAGCAGCAATTCCCGGGGGAGCTACGAGCAGTACTTC CASSNSRGSYEQYF
TRBJ2-3 TRBV18 NA NA TGTGCCAGCTCACCACCCGGGGCAGATACGCAGTATTTT CASSPPGADTQYF
TRBJ1-2 TRBV12-3/TRBV12-4 NA NA TGTGCCGCCCGGGACAACCTTAACTATGGCTACACCTTC CAARDNLNYGYTF
TRBJ2-7 TRBV30 NA TRBD1 TGTGCCTGGACTGTGACAGGGGGACCCTACGAGCAGTACTTC CAWTVTGGPYEQYF
TRBJ1-1 TRBV7-2 NA NA TGTGCCAGCAGCTTAATCTCTAAGAACACTGAAGCTTTCTTT CASSLISKNTEAFF
TRBJ2-3 TRBV9 NA NA TGTGCCAGCAGCCCATTGAGAGCGCGGAGCACAGATACGCAGTATTTT CASSPLRARSTDTQYF
TRBJ2-1 TRBV19 NA TRBD2 TGTGCCAGTAGTACCTCATGGACTAGCGGGAAGACCAATGAGCAGTTCTTC CASSTSWTSGKTNEQFF
TRBJ2-1 TRBV11-2 NA NA TGTGCCAGCAGCTCCACCGGGACACTTACCTCCAATGAGCAGTTCTTC CASSSTGTLTSNEQFF
TRBJ1-2 TRBV29-1 NA TRBD1 TGCAGCGGTACGACAGGGGGGGTATATGGCTACACCTTC CSGTTGGVYGYTF
TRBJ1-2 TRBV19 NA TRBD1 TGTGCCAGTAGTCCCACTGCGGGACAGGGAGGGAGTGGCTACACCTTC CASSPTAGQGGSGYTF
TRBJ1-2 TRBV15 NA NA TGTGCCACCAGTCCCCTGGGGACTAATGGCTACACCTTC CATSPLGTNGYTF
TRBJ2-1 TRBV9 few TRBD2 TGTGCCAGCAGCATGCGGGGGGTGGATGAGCAGTTCTTC CASSMRGVDEQFF
TRBJ1-2 TRBV27 NA TRBD1 TGTGCCAGCAGTGAACAGGGGGGGCTTGGAGGTGGCTACACCTTC CASSEQGGLGGGYTF
TRBJ1-2 TRBV19 NA NA TGTGCCAGTAGCCTCAAAATAGGAGACTATGGCTACACCTTC CASSLKIGDYGYTF
TRBJ2-5 TRBV5-1 few TRBD1 TGCGCCAGCAGCTCCTCGGGACAGGGGGAGACCCAGTACTTC CASSSSGQGETQYF
TRBJ2-2 TRBV20-1 few TRBD2 TGCAGTGCTAGTCCTAGCGGGATAAGATCCACCGGGGAGCTGTTTTTT CSASPSGIRSTGELFF
TRBJ1-6 TRBV6-1 NA NA TGTGCCAGCAGTGACAGGGATAATTCACCCCTCCACTTT CASSDRDNSPLHF
TRBJ2-7 TRBV18 NA TRBD2 TGTGCCAGCTCACCTCCGACCCTCGGGACTAGCAACGAGCAGTACTTC CASSPPTLGTSNEQYF
TRBJ2-1 TRBV30 NA TRBD2 TGTGCCTGGACGAGCGGGAGCAATGAGCAGTTCTTC CAWTSGSNEQFF
TRBJ2-7 TRBV27 NA NA TGTGCCAGCAGTTTATTGACGGGTTACGAGCAGTACTTC CASSLLTGYEQYF
TRBJ1-2 TRBV14 once TRBD1 TGTGCCAGCAGCGACGTGACAGGGGGCCCTTACTATGGCTACACCTTC CASSDVTGGPYYGYTF
TRBJ1-2 TRBV15 NA NA TGTGCCACCAGCATCTTCGGGACTTATGGCTACACCTTC CATSIFGTYGYTF
TRBJ2-2 TRBV6-4 NA NA TGTGCCAGCAGTGTGGCGGCGAACACCGGGGAGCTGTTTTTT CASSVAANTGELFF
TRBJ1-1 TRBV19 few NA TGTGCCAGTAGTATAAAACGGTTGGGGGCTCCTGAAGCTTTCTTT CASSIKRLGAPEAFF
TRBJ1-5 TRBV19 NA NA TGTGCCAGTAGTCCCCGGGTCGACCCCCAGCATTTT CASSPRVDPQHF
TRBJ2-3 TRBV5-1 NA TRBD2 TGCGCCAGCAGCCCTAGGATCGGGGGGACCACAGATACGCAGTATTTT CASSPRIGGTTDTQYF
TRBJ1-2 TRBV7-9 few TRBD1 TGTGCCAGCAGCTTAGCAGGGACAGGGGATGGCTACACCTTC CASSLAGTGDGYTF
TRBJ1-2 TRBV7-2 few NA TGTGCCAGCAGCTCGTCGACACAGGCTAACTATGGCTACACCTTC CASSSSTQANYGYTF
TRBJ2-5 TRBV7-9 NA NA TGTGCCAGCAGCCCCGAGCGCCAAGAGACCCAGTACTTC CASSPERQETQYF
TRBJ2-1 TRBV5-1 NA NA TGCGCCAGCAGCTTGGACGGGTTGAGGAATGAGCAGTTCTTC CASSLDGLRNEQFF
TRBJ1-6 TRBV5-5 NA TRBD1 TGTGCCAGCAGCTTGGTAGCCAGGGGGATTTCACCCCTCCACTTT CASSLVARGISPLHF
TRBJ1-2 TRBV6-1 NA NA TGTGCCAGCAGTGAAGGTCCGGGGACAATGGCCCATTATGGCTACACCTTC CASSEGPGTMAHYGYTF
TRBJ2-1 TRBV9 NA NA TGTGCCAGCAGCGTAGGGACTAATAATGAGCAGTTCTTC CASSVGTNNEQFF
TRBJ1-1 TRBV11-2 NA NA TGTGCCAGCAGCTTAAAGAGGGTTAACACTGAAGCTTTCTTT CASSLKRVNTEAFF
TRBJ1-1 TRBV6-5 once NA TGTGCCAGCAGTTACGAGGGGGTCCGAATCCCTGAAGCTTTCTTT CASSYEGVRIPEAFF
TRBJ2-1 TRBV24-1 NA NA TGTGCCACCAGTGATTTAGACGGGGGAGATCACAATGAGCAGTTCTTC CATSDLDGGDHNEQFF
TRBJ1-2 TRBV28 NA NA TGTGCCAGCAGTTCCGTAGGCTACACCTTC CASSSVGYTF
TRBJ2-5 TRBV5-4 NA NA TGTGCCAGCAGCGGCGGCCTCGGGGAGACCCAGTACTTC CASSGGLGETQYF
TRBJ1-1 TRBV3-1/TRBV3-2 NA TRBD1 TGTGCCAGCAGTCCGCGTTTAACCGGGACAGTGAACACTGAAGCTTTCTTT CASSPRLTGTVNTEAFF
TRBJ1-1 TRBV4-2 NA NA TGTGCCAGCAGCCAAGTCGAGGGTGTGAACACTGAAGCTTTCTTT CASSQVEGVNTEAFF
TRBJ2-3 TRBV5-8 NA NA TGTGCCAGCAGCTTGGGATACAGGGTAGCGGGCGCAGATACGCAGTATTTT CASSLGYRVAGADTQYF
TRBJ2-7 TRBV3-1/TRBV3-2 NA TRBD1 TGTGCCACAAGACAGGGGAACTCCTACGAGCAGTACTTC CATRQGNSYEQYF
TRBJ2-5 TRBV7-9 NA NA TGTGCCAGCAGCTTTGGGGGGTACCAAGAGACCCAGTACTTC CASSFGGYQETQYF
TRBJ1-6 TRBV12-3/TRBV12-4 NA NA TGTGCCAGCAATTCCCGGTCGGGATCACCCCTCCACTTT CASNSRSGSPLHF